What follows are 5 T cell receptor beta chains derived from one specimen sequenced in a study of T-cell reconstitution after alpha-beta-depleted transplantation in children. The library targeted TCRbeta and was prepared with unique molecular identifiers. TCRdb used MiXCR to reprocess the PCR reads, holding one entry per CDR3 protein. Of about 400,000 distinct CDR3 sequences detected, around 15% appear once; the ten largest clones hold less than 30%. The source was PBMCs, mostly from graft donor cells, collected 360 days after TCRalphabeta/CD19-depleted stem cell transplant. Receptors originate from a boy in the first two years of life who had a stem cell transplant for Wiskott-Aldrich syndrome, so the T cells may come from the graft donor.

There are many counts of this clonotype. V gene TRBV7-9 combines with J gene TRBJ2-7; D unresolved. V lost 3 bases and J 4 bases, leaving 10 bases between the germline ends. Germline V gene sequence: CDR1 SEHNR, CDR2 FQNEAQ (reference sequence). The CDR3 has 13 amino acids. The DNA of the CDR3 is TGTGCCAGCAGCTTGGGCCTTGATTACGAGCAGTACTTC. Residues: CASSLGLDYEQYF.

The table lists this clonotype with a few counts. One end of the junction does not line up with germline, which may come from a read error. The chain recombines TRBV2 with TRBJ2-5, with D unresolved. This CDR3 has 14 residues. CDR1 is SNHLY and CDR2 is FYNNEI in the germline V gene. Here the CDR3 DNA reads TGTGCCAGCAGTAAAGCGTGGAGCCAAGAGACCCAGTACTTC. Translating gives CASSKAWSQETQYF.

In its sample, this clonotype was seen a few times. The chain has TRBV19 and TRBJ2-1; the D gene is possibly TRBD2 (6 bases). The CDR3 is 14 amino acids. V gave up 5 bases and J gave up 15 bases, with 23 bases separating them. From germline, CDR1 is LNHDA and CDR2 SQIVND (reference sequence). The DNA for the CDR3 is TGTGCCAGTAGTCCTACCCCGGGACTCCTAGTGGTGTTCTTC. Its translation: CASSPTPGLLVVFF.

This chain links TRBV11-2 with TRBJ2-2, with 8 bases identical to TRBD2. There are 16 residues in the CDR3. Trimming removed 4 bases from V and 5 bases from J; junction bases left unmatched: 9. The germline V gene has CDR1 SGHAT and CDR2 FQNNGV. In DNA form, the CDR3 reads TGTGCCAGCAGCTACCTAGCGGGTACGGGGACCGGGGAGCTGTTTTTT. As protein: CASSYLAGTGTGELFF.

This clonotype was detected ten times or more. This chain links TRBV3-1 with TRBJ2-7; TRBD2 aligns across 7 bases. Germline V gives CDR1 LGHDT, CDR2 YNNKEL (reference sequence). J was trimmed by 5 bases and V by 2 bases; bases with no gene match: 6. CDR3 size: 14 residues. The CDR3 protein is CASSQWQGGDEQYF. CDR3 coding DNA: TGTGCCAGCAGCCAATGGCAGGGAGGGGACGAGCAGTACTTC.